A selection of T cell receptor beta chains follows, all from one sample in a study of PD-1 blockade in classical Hodgkin lymphoma. Assay used: immunoSEQ multiplex PCR; TCRdb lists only in-frame clones, some missing. The sample shows more than 15,000 clones, about 81% of them seen only once. The material sequenced was peripheral blood mononuclear cells (PBMCs), taken at baseline. The receptors shown here come from a human donor with classical Hodgkin lymphoma. The CDR3 runs from the conserved cysteine through the conserved F or W. A D gene is named only where the DNA matches it firmly. Part of the rows lack a size; the others show once, few, many or a class for expanded clones.

abundance,d_gene,v_gene,j_gene,CDR3aa,CDR3nt
.,.,TRBV19,TRBJ2-1,CASSPEGGPPYNEQFF,TGTGCCAGTAGTCCCGAGGGGGGGCCACCTTACAATGAGCAGTTCTTC
.,.,TRBV7-8,TRBJ2-1,CASSPGHEQFF,TGTGCCAGCAGCCCTGGTCATGAGCAGTTCTTC
.,.,TRBV21-1,TRBJ2-3,CASSHLTLAGDTQYF,TGTGCCAGCAGCCATTTAACACTCGCCGGAGATACGCAGTATTTT
.,.,TRBV5-6,TRBJ2-7,CASSQQARRYEQYF,TGTGCCAGCAGCCAACAGGCCAGGCGCTACGAGCAGTACTTC
.,.,TRBV4-3,TRBJ1-5,CASSHAQGSNQPQHF,TGCGCCAGCAGCCATGCCCAGGGTAGCAATCAGCCCCAGCATTTT
.,.,TRBV4-1,TRBJ1-2,CASSQESTVGYGYTF,TGCGCCAGCAGCCAAGAGAGTACAGTAGGCTATGGCTACACCTTC
once,TRBD1,TRBV30,TRBJ1-2,CAWSRDSNYGYTF,TGTGCCTGGAGTAGGGACAGCAACTATGGCTACACCTTC
.,.,TRBV6-1,TRBJ1-5,CASSQQGGQPQHF,TGTGCCAGCAGCCAACAGGGAGGTCAGCCCCAGCATTTT
.,.,TRBV9,TRBJ2-7,CASSVDEGTEQYF,TGTGCCAGCAGCGTAGACGAGGGGACGGAGCAGTACTTC
.,.,TRBV2,TRBJ2-7,CASSGLNEQYF,TGTGCCAGCAGTGGGTTGAACGAGCAGTACTTC
few,.,TRBV28,TRBJ1-3,CASSLAGAGPGNTIYF,TGTGCCAGCAGTTTAGCAGGGGCAGGGCCAGGAAACACCATATATTTT
.,TRBD1,TRBV28,TRBJ1-2,CASSSTGVRVDYGYTF,TGTGCCAGCAGTTCCACAGGGGTTCGGGTGGACTATGGCTACACCTTC
.,.,TRBV5-6,TRBJ2-5,CASSSGEYQETQYF,TGTGCCAGCAGCTCCGGGGAGTACCAAGAGACCCAGTACTTC
few,TRBD2,TRBV6-1,TRBJ2-1,CASSSIAGEEGEQFF,TGTGCCAGCAGTTCCATAGCGGGAGAGGAGGGTGAGCAGTTCTTC
few,TRBD1,TRBV7-8,TRBJ1-2,CASSLQGGNYGYTF,TGTGCCAGCAGCTTACAGGGGGGGAACTATGGCTACACCTTC
.,.,TRBV6-5,TRBJ2-7,CASSYSHIAYEQYF,TGTGCCAGCAGTTACTCGCACATAGCCTACGAGCAGTACTTC
.,.,TRBV4-2,TRBJ2-7,CASSFFDRGGAHEQYF,TGTGCCAGCAGCTTCTTCGATAGAGGGGGGGCCCACGAGCAGTACTTC
few,.,TRBV18,TRBJ2-5,CASSPRQLNQETQYF,TGTGCCAGCTCACCCCGACAGCTTAATCAAGAGACCCAGTACTTC
.,.,TRBV9,TRBJ2-3,CASSVGTGGQADTQYF,TGTGCCAGCAGCGTAGGAACTGGGGGCCAGGCAGATACGCAGTATTTT
.,.,TRBV6-5,TRBJ1-2,CASGKWGGGYGYTF,TGTGCCAGCGGAAAATGGGGGGGAGGCTATGGCTACACCTTC
.,.,TRBV7-8,TRBJ2-7,CASSLVRGGVGEQYF,TGTGCCAGCAGCTTAGTGAGGGGCGGGGTCGGCGAGCAGTACTTC
.,TRBD2,TRBV27,TRBJ2-2,CASSFAGGYTGELFF,TGTGCCAGCAGTTTCGCGGGAGGGTACACCGGGGAGCTGTTTTTT
.,TRBD2,TRBV10-1,TRBJ2-3,CASSECSGVTDTQYF,TGCGCCAGCAGTGAGTGTAGCGGGGTTACAGATACGCAGTATTTT
.,.,TRBV27,TRBJ1-1,CASSSTGRGGTEAFF,TGTGCCAGCAGTTCGACCGGGAGAGGGGGCACTGAAGCTTTCTTT
.,.,TRBV7-2,TRBJ2-5,CASSRRADPQETQYF,TGTGCCAGCAGCCGTAGGGCAGACCCTCAAGAGACCCAGTACTTC
once,.,TRBV2,TRBJ2-5,CASSELRDKETQYF,TGTGCCAGCAGTGAACTCAGGGACAAAGAGACCCAGTACTTC
.,.,TRBV2,TRBJ2-5,CASKGLAETQYF,TGTGCCAGCAAGGGCTTAGCCGAGACCCAGTACTTC
.,.,TRBV10-2,TRBJ1-5,CASSESLSGTGQPQHF,TGCGCCAGCAGTGAGTCTTTGTCAGGGACGGGTCAGCCCCAGCATTTT
.,.,TRBV5-6,TRBJ2-5,CASSLDRRFQETQYF,TGTGCCAGCAGCTTAGACAGGAGATTTCAAGAGACCCAGTACTTC
.,.,TRBV7-6,TRBJ2-5,CASSLELVEAQYF,TGTGCCAGCAGCTTAGAATTGGTGGAGGCCCAGTACTTC
.,.,TRBV10-2,TRBJ1-1,CASRETGGGEAFF,TGCGCCAGCAGGGAAACCGGTGGGGGTGAAGCTTTCTTT
few,.,TRBV29-1,TRBJ2-1,CSVELRGADSDEQFF,TGCAGCGTTGAACTCCGAGGCGCGGACTCCGATGAGCAGTTCTTC
.,.,TRBV12-1,TRBJ2-2,CAPGLPGELFF,TGTGCCCCGGGGCTCCCTGGGGAGCTGTTTTTT
.,TRBD2,TRBV9,TRBJ2-3,CASSPRGLAGSDTQYF,TGTGCCAGCAGCCCCCGGGGACTAGCGGGATCAGATACGCAGTATTTT
.,.,TRBV6-1,TRBJ2-7,CASSPGTDPYEQYF,TGTGCCAGCAGTCCCGGGACGGACCCCTACGAGCAGTACTTC
.,.,TRBV6-5,TRBJ1-6,CASSLALNSPLHF,TGTGCCAGCAGTTTGGCCCTTAATTCACCCCTCCACTTT
.,TRBD2,TRBV6-6,TRBJ2-7,CASSQKSGRTPAEQYF,TGTGCCAGCAGTCAGAAGAGCGGGAGGACGCCGGCCGAGCAGTACTTC
.,TRBD2,TRBV6-5,TRBJ2-2,CASSYRREGTGELFF,TGTGCCAGCAGTTATAGGCGGGAGGGCACCGGGGAGCTGTTTTTT
.,.,TRBV2,TRBJ2-7,CASSEKVWQNYEQYF,TGTGCCAGCAGTGAAAAGGTATGGCAGAACTACGAGCAGTACTTC
.,.,TRBV5-8,TRBJ2-7,CASSLTRTAQEQYF,TGTGCCAGCAGCCTCACCCGGACAGCCCAGGAGCAGTACTTC
.,.,TRBV27,TRBJ1-5,CASSPGGAYSNQPQHF,TGTGCCAGCAGTCCGGGGGGGGCCTATAGCAATCAGCCCCAGCATTTT